This T cell receptor (beta chain) was observed in a study of T cell changes during pregnancy in multiple sclerosis. V lost 0 bases, J lost 3 bases, and 10 bases lay in between. CDR1 SGHRS and CDR2 YFSETQ come from the germline V gene. This CDR3 has 15 amino acids. Here immunoSEQ multiplex PCR was the method, and the copy in TCRdb shows in-frame clones only, minus some. This table holds some 97,000 clones, approximately 90% found once. The sequence was obtained from a female donor with multiple sclerosis, enrolled in a pregnancy study. The specimen was peripheral blood, collected in the second trimester of pregnancy. The chain links TRBV5-1 to TRBJ2-4, with a tentative D call TRBD1 (6 bases). The DNA of the CDR3 is TGCGCCAGCAGCTTGGAGGGGGTACGCAAAAACATTCAGTACTTC. This codes for CASSLEGVRKNIQYF.